Below, one T cell receptor (beta chain) is given with its context. Only a few counts were recorded for this clonotype. Its antigen remains unidentified. Per-nucleotide qualities are absent, and no much larger clonotype sits a single base away. CDR1 and CDR2 are drawn from the germline V gene: SGHDT, YYEEEE. The germline ends are 14 bases apart after V is trimmed by 1 base and J by 3 bases. Reading from cysteine to phenylalanine, the CDR3 counts 15 amino acids. The retained sequence is limited to the CDR3, 45 bases, with the frame set at the first base. The sample belongs to a study of T cells in Graves' hyperthyroidism and ophthalmopathy (dated by TCRdb to between 2017 and 2020). Looking at the study overall: Peripheral blood samples were taken at initial diagnosis, before any treatment was given. A discovery cohort of around 98 patients, about 44 with Graves' ophthalmopathy and over 55 with stable Graves' hyperthyroidism, was used to find distinguishing TCR V-J signatures. An independent validation cohort of around 19 hyperthyroidism patients and some 15 patients who later progressed to ophthalmopathy tested prospective prediction of ophthalmopathy. The roughly 94 discovery patients were randomly split 7:3 into training and test sets. In several Graves' hyperthyroidism patients, the study also compared T-cell repertoires from thyroid tissue with T-cell repertoires from blood. After blood sampling, hyperthyroidism patients were treated with methimazole at a starting dose of 30 mg daily, and ophthalmopathy patients were treated with high-dose intravenous methylprednisolone. The paper describes TCR Vbeta CDR3 sequencing of 140 or so peripheral blood samples, made up of roughly 40 ophthalmopathy patients, approximately 76 hyperthyroidism patients and roughly 17 progressor patients.

Moderately to severely active disease, a Clinical Activity Score of at least 3, a NOSPECS grade of at least 4, and a duration under 3 months were present in ophthalmopathy patients. Any patient with an uncontrolled infection, another autoimmune disease, pregnancy or lactation was excluded. Diagnoses were based on clinical symptoms, serum thyroxine and TRAb, thyroid ultrasound and orbital computed tomography. Ficoll-Paque density gradient centrifugation was used to isolate PBMCs from around 9.1 ml of fresh peripheral blood. Trizol reagent was used to extract total RNA, and RNA quality was then checked on an Agilent 2100 Bioanalyzer. Amplification of TCR beta CDR3 regions was carried out from RNA transcripts. The first round of RT-PCR for the TCR CDR3 was performed with the HTBI primer set and the Qiagen OneStep RT-PCR kit. The libraries were constructed in a second round of multiplex PCR and then size-selected and purified. Libraries were sequenced paired-end with 100 bp reads on an Illumina HiSeq2000. The source study handled its data this way. Raw data were processed with SOAPnuke, discarding reads with adapters, uncalled bases, mean Phred below 15, or no exact constant-primer or identifier match. High-quality paired reads were merged with COPE v1.2.5, and unique nucleotide sequences were defined as clonotypes. MiTCR v1.1 was used to align clonotypes to the IMGT TRBV, TRBD and TRBJ reference segments. The analysis included only V-J combinations with a frequency above 0.0001, which together covered around 99% of the repertoires. A TCS score was defined as the ratio between F50 (clonal expansion) and ExV (chaos), using BLOSUM62-based TCRdist between CDR3 peptides within each V-J. Welch's t-statistics and random forest reduced roughly 530 V-J features to fewer than 15, which were used in a naive Bayes classifier (R e1071). The raw public data were reprocessed by TCRdb itself: fastp quality trimming at Q25, MiXCR clonotype calling, in-frame beta chains only. Records with the same CDR3 protein are collapsed into one entry carrying the most frequent genes and DNA. TCRdb assigned the V and J calls; the authors' analysis was not used. The sample data list roughly 530,000 distinct CDR3 sequences, and 15% to 20% of these were observed just once. The ten largest clones capture roughly 18% of the sample.

Overall results and qualifications from the work: Blood samples also contained most of the expanded thyroid clonotypes (frequency above 0.001), which suggests that blood repertoires may reflect thyroid immune responses. Ophthalmopathy was separated from stable hyperthyroidism by a 13 V-J signature model, with roughly 88% sensitivity and 81% to 82% specificity obtained in cross-validation and 80%/75% obtained in testing. During validation, the model predicted progression to ophthalmopathy a median of about 6.5 months ahead of onset, with almost 71% sensitivity and around 72% specificity. Sample size was not statistically predetermined, and investigators were not blinded to group allocation.

Sample: blood. The sequence is built from TRBV5-6 and TRBJ2-7; the D assignment is uncertain and may be TRBD1 or TRBD2, with 5 bases supporting each. The clonotype originates from a woman aged 18-30 years with Graves' ophthalmopathy. The CDR3 loop reads CASSLSADNGYEQYF. The DNA sequence is TGTGCCAGCAGCTTGTCAGCGGACAACGGCTACGAGCAGTACTTC.